This record covers a single TCR beta chain. The target antigen is unknown. Trimming cost V 0 bases and J 1 base, with 9 bases left between them. The CDR3 runs to 14 residues. Germline assignment: CDR1 DFQATT and CDR2 SNEGSKA (reference sequence). These data come from a study of identical twins. Study observations and caveats: A lower insertion count was a feature of abundant cord blood beta clonotypes, with no such feature in memory repertoires.

TCRdb re-called the 5' RACE reads with MiXCR, one entry per CDR3 protein. This sample has about 890,000 distinct CDR3 sequences; over 9% occur once, and the top ten carry around 1.5%. These data also formed part of another study, on yellow fever vaccine responses in identical twins.

The TCR was taken from a woman younger than 35 in good health. The sample comprised PBMCs. The chain is built from TRBV20-1 and TRBJ2-5, with a weak D call TRBD1 (5 bases). CDR3: CSAREVGVQETQYF. Here the CDR3 DNA reads TGCAGTGCTAGAGAGGTAGGGGTCCAAGAGACCCAGTACTTC.